This T cell receptor beta chain originates from a study of control samples from healthy donors and cancer patients (dated by TCRdb to 2020 to 2022). As concerns this clone: Its binding antigen is unknown. Base qualities are not at hand, and no much larger clone is one base apart.

Reading from cysteine to phenylalanine, the CDR3 counts 11 amino acids. The entry retains the CDR3 DNA only, 33 bases that are in frame from base 1. CDR1 is given as MDHEN and CDR2 as SYDVKM, both from the germline V gene. The trim is 3 bases for V and 6 bases for J, with a gap of 5 bases between the germline ends. To prepare the library, the immunoSEQ multiplex PCR assay was applied. TCRdb obtained this table from immuneACCESS and retained in-frame rearrangements with V and J assigned. These tables miss some clones; where compared with another copy, unresolved V genes account for less than half of the shortfall, and the remainder is unexplained. The table for this sample lists 160,000 or so clones; 93% of them were counted only once. The ten largest account for approximately 2.5% of the sample.

Input material: blood. The V and J segments used are TRBV28 and TRBJ1-2, with no reliable assignment of the D segment. The sequence came from a man over 45 in good health. The DNA sequence is TGTGCCAGCAGTTTGAGGGATGGCTACACCTTC. Translated, this is CASSLRDGYTF.